One and the same sample provided the 13 T cell receptor beta chains below, sequenced in a study of cytomegalovirus exposure and HLA in healthy donors listed by TCRdb under 2017. To prepare the library, the immunoSEQ multiplex PCR assay was applied. A mixture of 60 forward primers for TCR Vbeta segments and 13 reverse primers for TCR Jbeta segments was used in the multiplex PCR. In its TCRdb copy, this immuneACCESS table keeps in-frame sequences only and misses some clones. Where compared with another copy, unresolved V genes explain less than half of these, and the others have no known cause. The sample has roughly 160,000 clones on record, about four fifths of them singletons. The ten largest account for 1% of the sample. What was sequenced was PBMCs. The origin of the receptors is a woman aged 45 to 65 in good health and CMV-seropositive.

The chain is built from TRBV4-3 and TRBJ2-1; 9 bases are shared with TRBD2. The germline CDR1 and CDR2 sequences are LGHNA and YSLEER. There are 15 residues in the CDR3. The ends lost 8 bases at V and 8 bases at J; junction bases unmatched: 13. DNA for the CDR3: TGCGCCAGCGGGGATAGCGGAGCGGGAGGACATGAGCAGTTCTTC. It specifies CASGDSGAGGHEQFF.

This chain links TRBV7-3 with TRBJ1-5; TRBD1 is a possible D gene (6 bases). The germline V and J ends were trimmed by 5 bases and 7 bases, with 15 bases remaining between them. Germline V CDR1 and CDR2: SGHTA, FQGTGA. This CDR3 region has 14 residues. The CDR3 loop reads CASSVQGQGQPQHF. The DNA for the CDR3 is TGTGCCAGCAGCGTACAGGGTCAGGGCCAGCCCCAGCATTTT.

V usage is TRBV9 and J usage is TRBJ2-3, with 7 positions matching TRBD2. V lost 0 bases, J lost 1 base, and 5 bases stayed unmatched. The CDR3 contains 16 residues. Looked up from germline, CDR1 is SGDLS and CDR2 is YYNGEE. CDR3 loop: CASSVEHSGGTDTQYF. CDR3 bases: TGTGCCAGCAGCGTAGAGCACAGCGGGGGCACAGATACGCAGTATTTT.

The gene calls are TRBV18 and TRBJ1-3; D possibly corresponds to TRBD1 (6 bases). The CDR3 covers 17 residues. Germline loops: CDR1 KGHSH, CDR2 LQKENI. V was shortened by 3 bases and J by 0 bases, with 15 bases between the two germline ends. The CDR3 protein is CASSPSVGGSSGNTIYF. DNA of the CDR3: TGTGCCAGCTCACCCTCCGTAGGGGGTTCCTCTGGAAACACCATATATTTT.

V gene TRBV18 combines with J gene TRBJ2-5; D is unclear. The J call may be wrong; the DNA end is better matched by TRBJ2-7. CDR1 and CDR2 (germline): KGHSH, LQKENI. The length of the CDR3 is 13 residues. CDR3 in amino acids: CASSPPGSYEQYF. As DNA, the CDR3 is TGTGCCAGCTCACCACCGGGCAGCTACGAGCAGTACTTC.

The J gene is TRBJ1-5, the V gene TRBV5-1; D remains ambiguous. The length of the CDR3 is 12 residues. V lost 7 bases, J lost 5 bases, and 10 bases lay in between. CDR1 and CDR2 from the germline V gene are SGHRS and YFSETQ. The CDR3 bases are TGCGCCAGCCTATTCGGGGATCAGCCCCAGCATTTT. It yields the protein CASLFGDQPQHF.

The chain links TRBV6-5 to TRBJ1-2; 7 bases align to TRBD1. This CDR3 comprises 12 residues. V lost 6 bases to trimming and J lost 4 bases; unmatched junction nucleotides: 2. Germline V gives CDR1 MNHEY, CDR2 SVGAGI. In nucleotides, the CDR3 is TGTGCCAGCAGCCGACAGGGCTATGGCTACACCTTC. The encoded protein is CASSRQGYGYTF.

The rearrangement joins TRBV9 to TRBJ1-2; possible D gene TRBD1, 5 bases. The V end lost 5 bases, the J end lost 2 bases, and 10 bases lay between the germline ends. Germline V gene lookup returns CDR1 SGDLS and CDR2 YYNGEE. The CDR3 is 13 amino acids. The CDR3 is CASRRDLNYGYTF. Written as DNA, the CDR3 is TGTGCCAGCAGGAGGGACTTAAACTATGGCTACACCTTC.

The chain carries TRBV6-6 and TRBJ2-3; the match to TRBD2 covers 8 bases. The CDR3 runs 13 residues. Germline-derived CDR1 and CDR2 are MNHNY and SVGAGI (reference sequence). Losses at the gene ends were 11 bases for V and 5 bases for J; bases not matched to a gene: 9. CDR3 region: CAPLGRAKDTQYF. The CDR3 DNA follows: TGTGCCCCCCTCGGGAGGGCCAAAGATACGCAGTATTTT.

The gene calls are TRBV7-9 and TRBJ2-7, with no clear D. Trimming left V 5 bases short and J 1 base short, with 6 bases between. Germline V gene data show CDR1 as SEHNR and CDR2 as FQNEAQ (reference sequence). The CDR3 is 12 amino acids. The CDR3: CASSDTSYEQYF. The CDR3 DNA sequence: TGTGCCAGCAGCGATACATCCTACGAGCAGTACTTC.

This chain joins TRBV18 and TRBJ2-6; D possibly corresponds to TRBD1 (6 bases). Germline loops: CDR1 KGHSH, CDR2 LQKENI. V shed 4 bases and J shed 3 bases, with 13 bases lying between them. CDR3 length equals 16 residues. CDR3 bases: TGTGCCAGCTCACAGAGGGGGATAGGTGGGGCCAACGTCCTGACTTTC. Its protein product is CASSQRGIGGANVLTF. The full variable domain, its missing parts supplied by reference TRBV18 and TRBJ2-6, is NAGVMQNPRHLVRRRGQEARLRCSPMKGHSHVYWYRQLPEEGLKFMVYLQKENIIDESGMPKERFSAEFPKEGPSILRIQQVVRGDSAAYFCASSQRGIGGANVLTFGAGSRLTVL.

V usage is TRBV5-4 and J usage is TRBJ2-2; TRBD2 matches at 7 bases. V was clipped by 0 bases and J by 1 base; unmatched bases: 9. CDR1 is SGHNT, CDR2 YYREEE, per germline (reference sequence). CDR3 length equals 18 residues. The CDR3 bases are TGTGCCAGCAGCTTGGAGTATGGTCTAGCGGAGAACACCGGGGAGCTGTTTTTT. Protein: CASSLEYGLAENTGELFF.

The chain links TRBV7-3 to TRBJ2-3; D gene unclear. Germline CDR1 is SGHTA and CDR2 is FQGTGA. There are 15 residues in the CDR3. Trimming took off 1 base at V and 0 bases at J, with 8 bases between the two ends. CDR3 sequence (DNA): TGTGCCAGCAGCTTAATGGGCCATAGCACAGATACGCAGTATTTT. Encoded protein: CASSLMGHSTDTQYF.